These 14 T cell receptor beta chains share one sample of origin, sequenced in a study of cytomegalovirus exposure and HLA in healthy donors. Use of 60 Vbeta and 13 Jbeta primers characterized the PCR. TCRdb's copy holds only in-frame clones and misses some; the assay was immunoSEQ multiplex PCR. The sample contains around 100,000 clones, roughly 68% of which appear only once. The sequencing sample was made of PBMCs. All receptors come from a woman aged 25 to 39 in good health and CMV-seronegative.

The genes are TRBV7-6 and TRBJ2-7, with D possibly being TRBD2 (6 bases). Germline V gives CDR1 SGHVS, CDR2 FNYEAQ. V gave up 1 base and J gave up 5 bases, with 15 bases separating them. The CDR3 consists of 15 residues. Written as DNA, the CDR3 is TGTGCCAGCAGCTTAGGTGCGACTAGTTTTAACGAGCAGTACTTC. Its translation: CASSLGATSFNEQYF.

DNA for the CDR3: TGTGCCAGCAACGACAGGGGGCACACTGAAGCTTTCTTT. It translates to CASNDRGHTEAFF. The V and J genes are TRBV5-4 and TRBJ1-1, with 10 bases identical to TRBD1. CDR1 is SGHNT and CDR2 is YYREEE in the germline V gene (reference sequence). The CDR3 covers 13 residues. With V trimmed by 6 bases and J by 3 bases, 2 bases remained unmatched.

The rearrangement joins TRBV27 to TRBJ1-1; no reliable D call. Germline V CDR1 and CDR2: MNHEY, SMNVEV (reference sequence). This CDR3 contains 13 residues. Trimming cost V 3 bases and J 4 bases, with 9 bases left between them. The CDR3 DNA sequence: TGTGCCAGCAGTTTTGGGCCGTTCACTGAAGCTTTCTTT. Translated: CASSFGPFTEAFF.

The DNA for the CDR3 is TGTGCCAGCAGCGAAGGGGGGACAGGGGATAGTGAGCAGTACTTC. Protein: CASSEGGTGDSEQYF. The chain employs TRBV27 and TRBJ2-7, with 10 nucleotides matching TRBD1. V gave up 6 bases and J gave up 7 bases; unmatched junction bases: 12. This CDR3 spans 15 amino acids. Germline assignment: CDR1 MNHEY and CDR2 SMNVEV (reference sequence).

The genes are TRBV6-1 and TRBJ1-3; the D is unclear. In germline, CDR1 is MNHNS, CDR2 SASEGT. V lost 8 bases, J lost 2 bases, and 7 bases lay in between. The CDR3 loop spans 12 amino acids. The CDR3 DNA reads TGTGCCAGCGGGAGAGCTGGAAACACCATATATTTT. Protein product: CASGRAGNTIYF.

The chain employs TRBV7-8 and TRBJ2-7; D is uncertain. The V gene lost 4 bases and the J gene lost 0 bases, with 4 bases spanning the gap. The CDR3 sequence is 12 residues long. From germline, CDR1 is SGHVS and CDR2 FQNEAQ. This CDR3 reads CASSSRSYEQYF. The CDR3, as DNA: TGTGCCAGCAGCTCCCGCTCCTACGAGCAGTACTTC.

CDR3 coding DNA: TGTGCCAGCAGCCCCGACGCCAGGGCGGATAACTATGGCTACACCTTC. Amino acid sequence: CASSPDARADNYGYTF. The V gene is TRBV11-3, the J gene TRBJ1-2; possibly TRBD1 for D (5 bases). V lost 5 bases and J 1 base, leaving 17 bases between the germline ends. The V gene's germline CDR1 is SGHNT and CDR2 YENEEA. The CDR3 is 16 residues long. The variable domain in full, with the rest retrieved from reference TRBV11-3 and TRBJ1-2, is EAGVVQSPRYKIIEKKQPVAFWCNPISGHNTLYWYLQNLGQGPELLIRYENEEAVDDSQLPKDRFSAERLKGVDSTLKIQPAELGDSAVYLCASSPDARADNYGYTFGSGTRLTVV.

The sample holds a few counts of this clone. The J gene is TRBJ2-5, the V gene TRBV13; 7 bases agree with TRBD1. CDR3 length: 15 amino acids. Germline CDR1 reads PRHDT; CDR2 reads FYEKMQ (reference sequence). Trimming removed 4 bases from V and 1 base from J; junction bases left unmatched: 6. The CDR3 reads CASSSRGNRQETQYF. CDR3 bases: TGTGCCAGCAGCTCCAGGGGGAACCGCCAAGAGACCCAGTACTTC.

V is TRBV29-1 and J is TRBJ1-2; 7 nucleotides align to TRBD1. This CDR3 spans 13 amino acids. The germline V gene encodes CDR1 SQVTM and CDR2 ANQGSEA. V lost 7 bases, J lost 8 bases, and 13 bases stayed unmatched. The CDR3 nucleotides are TGCAGCGGACGAATAAGGGGGCCGAGAGGCTACACCTTC. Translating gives CSGRIRGPRGYTF.

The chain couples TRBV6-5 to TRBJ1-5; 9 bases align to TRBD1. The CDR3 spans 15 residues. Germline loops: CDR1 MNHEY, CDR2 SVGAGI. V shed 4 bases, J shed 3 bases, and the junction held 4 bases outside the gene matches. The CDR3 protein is CASSWDREVNQPQHF. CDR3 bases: TGTGCCAGCAGTTGGGACAGGGAGGTCAATCAGCCCCAGCATTTT.

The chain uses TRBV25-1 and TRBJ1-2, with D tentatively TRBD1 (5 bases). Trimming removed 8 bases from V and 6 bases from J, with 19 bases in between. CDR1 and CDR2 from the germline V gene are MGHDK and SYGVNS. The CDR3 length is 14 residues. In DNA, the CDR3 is TGTGCCAGCGGACGGTGGGGGGTCACCCATGGCTACACCTTC. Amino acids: CASGRWGVTHGYTF.

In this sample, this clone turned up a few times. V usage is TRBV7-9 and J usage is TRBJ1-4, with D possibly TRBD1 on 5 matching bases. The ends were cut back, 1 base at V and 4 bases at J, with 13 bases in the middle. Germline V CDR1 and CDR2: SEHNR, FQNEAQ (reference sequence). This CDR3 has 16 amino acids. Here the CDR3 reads CASSLGAGQVNEKLFF. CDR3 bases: TGTGCCAGCAGCTTAGGTGCAGGGCAGGTTAATGAAAAACTGTTTTTT.

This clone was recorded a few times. The CDR3 nucleotides read TGTGCCAGCAGCCTCTCCACAGTGGGGCCAGGCTATGGCTACACCTTC. Its translation is CASSLSTVGPGYGYTF. The genes are TRBV11-3 and TRBJ1-2; D is possibly TRBD1 (5 bases). This CDR3 contains 16 residues. CDR1 SGHNT and CDR2 YENEEA come from the germline V gene. V lost 5 bases to trimming and J lost 4 bases, with 20 bases between them.

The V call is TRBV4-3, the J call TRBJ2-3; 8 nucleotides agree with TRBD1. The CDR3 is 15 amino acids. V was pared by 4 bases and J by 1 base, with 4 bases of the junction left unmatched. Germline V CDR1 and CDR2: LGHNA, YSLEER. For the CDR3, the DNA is TGCGCCAGCAGCCGGGACAGGAGGGGCACAGATACGCAGTATTTT. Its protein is CASSRDRRGTDTQYF.